These T cell receptor beta chains were read from a single sample in a study of shared clonotypes between healthy human individuals. The data were produced by immunoSEQ multiplex PCR, yet TCRdb's version contains in-frame clones alone and is incomplete. The data contain 1.4 million to 1.5 million clones, approximately 97% of them singletons. Sequenced: naive CD4+ T cells sorted from blood. The receptors stem from a man aged 30 to 39 in good health. The CDR3 runs from the conserved cysteine through the conserved F or W. A D gene is named only where the DNA matches it firmly. The listing skips clone size in some rows; elsewhere it reads once, few, many or a size class.

V gene	D gene	J gene	clone size	CDR3 protein	CDR3 DNA
TRBV28	NA	TRBJ2-7	NA	CASSSPFYEQYF	TGTGCCAGCAGCTCTCCTTTTTACGAGCAGTACTTC
TRBV18	TRBD2	TRBJ2-1	NA	CASSTGTSGSSYNEQFF	TGTGCCAGCTCAACCGGGACTAGCGGGAGCTCCTACAATGAGCAGTTCTTC
TRBV28	NA	TRBJ2-5	NA	CASSLGGRETQYF	TGTGCCAGCAGTTTGGGGGGGCGGGAGACCCAGTACTTC
TRBV7-6	TRBD1	TRBJ1-1	NA	CASSQNRGLTGSMNTEAFF	TGTGCCAGCAGCCAGAACAGGGGACTCACGGGGAGCATGAACACTGAAGCTTTCTTT
TRBV29-1	NA	TRBJ2-1	NA	CSVVRRGANNEQFF	TGCAGCGTTGTTCGGAGGGGGGCGAACAATGAGCAGTTCTTC
TRBV5-5	NA	TRBJ2-7	once	CASSLAPGTEQYF	TGTGCCAGCAGCTTGGCCCCCGGGACAGAGCAGTACTTC
TRBV4-2	NA	TRBJ2-1	NA	CASSQVRSDNEQFF	TGTGCCAGCAGCCAAGTACGCTCGGACAATGAGCAGTTCTTC
TRBV18	NA	TRBJ2-3	NA	CASTTLFSPKNRDTQYF	TGTGCCAGCACCACTCTGTTTAGTCCCAAGAACCGAGATACGCAGTATTTT
TRBV5-1	NA	TRBJ1-2	NA	CASSLDPNYGYTF	TGCGCCAGCAGTCTAGACCCTAACTATGGCTACACCTTC
TRBV5-1	NA	TRBJ2-3	NA	CASSLALGSDTQYF	TGCGCCAGCAGCTTGGCCCTTGGATCAGATACGCAGTATTTT
TRBV6-5	NA	TRBJ2-2	NA	CASSYLSRGNTGELFF	TGTGCCAGCAGTTACCTTTCTAGGGGGAACACCGGGGAGCTGTTTTTT
TRBV7-8	TRBD2	TRBJ2-2	NA	CASSLVASVTSGIAGELFF	TGTGCCAGCAGCTTAGTAGCATCCGTGACTAGCGGGATAGCCGGGGAGCTGTTTTTT
TRBV2	NA	TRBJ2-5	NA	CASSEEYQETQYF	TGTGCCAGCAGTGAGGAGTACCAAGAGACCCAGTACTTC
TRBV7-2	TRBD1	TRBJ1-1	NA	CASSLNGPEGQGNTEAFF	TGTGCCAGCAGCTTAAACGGGCCGGAGGGACAGGGTAACACTGAAGCTTTCTTT
TRBV11-2	TRBD2	TRBJ2-7	NA	CASSLDRGGDGKYF	TGTGCCAGCAGCTTAGATCGGGGAGGGGACGGGAAGTACTTC
TRBV15	NA	TRBJ2-1	NA	CATSPIVGYEQFF	TGTGCCACCAGCCCAATCGTAGGTTATGAGCAGTTCTTC
TRBV30	NA	TRBJ2-5	NA	CAWSVLAFQETQYF	TGTGCCTGGAGTGTACTGGCATTCCAAGAGACCCAGTACTTC
TRBV7-2	NA	TRBJ1-1	NA	CASSLRTSNTEAFF	TGTGCCAGCAGCCTCCGCACTTCGAACACTGAAGCTTTCTTT
TRBV28	NA	TRBJ1-4	NA	CASSSPGRGHEKLFF	TGTGCCAGCAGTTCTCCGGGGCGAGGTCATGAAAAACTGTTTTTT
TRBV18	TRBD2	TRBJ2-6	NA	CASSPLAGRLSGANVLTF	TGTGCCAGCTCACCACTAGCGGGACGCCTCTCTGGGGCCAACGTCCTGACTTTC
TRBV4-1	NA	TRBJ1-4	NA	CASSQDIRSNEKLFF	TGCGCCAGCAGCCAAGATATCAGGTCTAATGAAAAACTGTTTTTT
TRBV28	TRBD1	TRBJ2-7	NA	CASKTGGEVEQYF	TGTGCCAGCAAGACAGGGGGCGAAGTCGAGCAGTACTTC
TRBV2	NA	TRBJ1-3	NA	CARAVRGGRESGNTIYF	TGTGCCAGGGCGGTGCGCGGGGGCCGAGAATCTGGAAACACCATATATTTT
TRBV19	TRBD2	TRBJ2-3	NA	CASSIRLAGGQDTQYF	TGTGCCAGTAGTATCCGGCTAGCGGGAGGGCAAGATACGCAGTATTTT
TRBV7-2	TRBD1	TRBJ1-2	NA	CASSSGTGRGYTF	TGTGCCAGCAGCTCTGGGACAGGGAGAGGCTACACCTTC
TRBV18	TRBD1	TRBJ2-2	once	CASSLQGRNTGELFF	TGTGCCAGCTCACTACAGGGGCGGAACACCGGGGAGCTGTTTTTT
TRBV7-9	NA	TRBJ2-7	NA	CASRSNGSGSYEQYF	TGTGCCAGCAGATCAAATGGGTCAGGTTCCTACGAGCAGTACTTC
TRBV29-1	NA	TRBJ1-1	NA	CSVLAGTTTEAFF	TGCAGCGTTTTGGCAGGGACGACCACTGAAGCTTTCTTT
TRBV2	TRBD2	TRBJ2-1	NA	CASSEQGLAGTNEQFF	TGTGCCAGCAGTGAACAGGGGCTAGCGGGAACAAATGAGCAGTTCTTC
TRBV6-5	NA	TRBJ2-7	NA	CASTDSTGLPYEQYF	TGTGCCAGCACCGACTCCACCGGACTACCTTACGAGCAGTACTTC
TRBV7-2	NA	TRBJ1-1	NA	CASSLGVGRSTEAFF	TGTGCCAGCAGCTTAGGTGTGGGTCGGAGCACTGAAGCTTTCTTT
TRBV7-2	NA	TRBJ2-3	NA	CASSLATRDTQYF	TGTGCCAGCAGCTTGGCGACTAGAGATACGCAGTATTTT
TRBV19	TRBD2	TRBJ2-1	NA	CASRREGSYNEQFF	TGTGCCAGTAGGCGGGAGGGCTCCTACAATGAGCAGTTCTTC
TRBV4-3	NA	TRBJ2-2	few	CASSQGYGPLNTGELFF	TGCGCCAGCAGCCAAGGATACGGACCGCTAAACACCGGGGAGCTGTTTTTT
TRBV5-4	TRBD2	TRBJ2-3	NA	CASSSNAGTSEDRTDTQYF	TGTGCCAGCAGCTCCAATGCCGGGACTAGCGAAGACCGCACAGATACGCAGTATTTT
TRBV14	NA	TRBJ2-5	NA	CASSHITGGNQETQYF	TGTGCCAGCAGCCATATTACGGGGGGCAACCAAGAGACCCAGTACTTC
TRBV7-9	NA	TRBJ2-5	NA	CASSLGPRETQYF	TGTGCCAGCAGCTTGGGACCGCGAGAGACCCAGTACTTC
TRBV9	NA	TRBJ2-2	once	CASRAANTGELFF	TGTGCCAGCAGGGCAGCGAACACCGGGGAGCTGTTTTTT